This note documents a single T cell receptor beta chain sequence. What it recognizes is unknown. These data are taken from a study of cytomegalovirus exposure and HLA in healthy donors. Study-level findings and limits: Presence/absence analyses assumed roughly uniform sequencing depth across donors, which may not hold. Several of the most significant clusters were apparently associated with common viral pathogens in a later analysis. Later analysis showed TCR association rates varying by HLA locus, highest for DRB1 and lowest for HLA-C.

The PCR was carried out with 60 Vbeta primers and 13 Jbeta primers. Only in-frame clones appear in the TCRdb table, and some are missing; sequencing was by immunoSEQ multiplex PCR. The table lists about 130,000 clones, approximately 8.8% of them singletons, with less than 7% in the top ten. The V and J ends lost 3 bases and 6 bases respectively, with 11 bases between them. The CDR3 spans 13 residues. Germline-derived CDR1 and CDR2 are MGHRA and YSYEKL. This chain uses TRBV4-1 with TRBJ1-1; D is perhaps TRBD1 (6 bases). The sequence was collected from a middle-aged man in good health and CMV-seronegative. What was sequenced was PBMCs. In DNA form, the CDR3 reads TGCGCCAGCAGCCATCGCAGGGGCGCTGAAGCTTTCTTT. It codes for CASSHRRGAEAFF.